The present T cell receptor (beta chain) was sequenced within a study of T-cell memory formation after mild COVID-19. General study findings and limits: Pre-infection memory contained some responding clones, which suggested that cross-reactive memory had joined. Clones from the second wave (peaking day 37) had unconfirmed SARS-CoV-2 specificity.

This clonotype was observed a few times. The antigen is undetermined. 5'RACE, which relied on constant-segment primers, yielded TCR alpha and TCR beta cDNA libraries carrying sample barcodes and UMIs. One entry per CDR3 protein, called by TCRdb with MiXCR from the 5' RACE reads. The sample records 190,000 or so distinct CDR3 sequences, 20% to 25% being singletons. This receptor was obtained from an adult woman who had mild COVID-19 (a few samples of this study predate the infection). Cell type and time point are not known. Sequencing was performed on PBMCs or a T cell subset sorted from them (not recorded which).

CDR3 nucleotide sequence: TGCGCCAGCAGCCAGGGACTAGCGGGCGATGAGCAGTTCTTC. Its protein is CASSQGLAGDEQFF. The gene calls are TRBV5-1 and TRBJ2-1; 12 positions agree with TRBD2. The CDR3 length is 14 residues. Germline V gene sequence: CDR1 SGHRS, CDR2 YFSETQ. J gave up 8 bases and V 4 bases, and 4 bases lay outside the gene matches. The variable domain in full, with the rest retrieved from reference TRBV5-1 and TRBJ2-1, is KAGVTQTPRYLIKTRGQQVTLSCSPISGHRSVSWYQQTPGQGLQFLFEYFSETQRNKGNFPGRFSGRQFSNSRSEMNVSTLELGDSALYLCASSQGLAGDEQFFGPGTRLTVL.